This T cell receptor (beta chain) emerged from a study of T cell changes during pregnancy in multiple sclerosis. This clone was counted a single time. The V gene's germline CDR1 is MNHEY and CDR2 SMNVEV (reference sequence). The junction had 7 bases not matched to a gene; V was cut back by 5 bases and J by 2 bases. The CDR3 is 15 amino acids. Here immunoSEQ multiplex PCR was the method, and the copy in TCRdb shows in-frame clones only, minus some. The data hold fewer than 20,000 clones, with approximately 91% observed a single time. The sample was CD8+ T cells from peripheral blood mononuclear cells, taken after pregnancy. The TCR sequence derives from a female donor in good health, enrolled as a control in a pregnancy study. The V gene is TRBV27, the J gene TRBJ2-7; 9 bases line up with TRBD2. The CDR3 bases are TGTGCCAGCAGTGCGGGACTAGCCCTAACCTACGAGCAGTACTTC. It is translated as CASSAGLALTYEQYF.